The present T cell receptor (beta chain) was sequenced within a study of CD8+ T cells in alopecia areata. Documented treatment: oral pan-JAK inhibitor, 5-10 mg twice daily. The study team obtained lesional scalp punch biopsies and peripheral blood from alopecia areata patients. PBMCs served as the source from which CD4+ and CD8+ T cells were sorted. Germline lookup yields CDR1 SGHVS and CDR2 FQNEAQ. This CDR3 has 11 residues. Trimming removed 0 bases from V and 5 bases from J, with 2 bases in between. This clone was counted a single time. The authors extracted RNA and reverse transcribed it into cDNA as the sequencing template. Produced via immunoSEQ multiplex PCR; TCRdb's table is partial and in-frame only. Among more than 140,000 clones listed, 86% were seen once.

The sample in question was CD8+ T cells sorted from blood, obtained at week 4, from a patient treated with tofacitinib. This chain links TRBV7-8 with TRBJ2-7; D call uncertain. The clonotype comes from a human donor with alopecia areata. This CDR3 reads CASSLADEQYF. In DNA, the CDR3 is TGTGCCAGCAGCTTAGCTGACGAGCAGTACTTC.